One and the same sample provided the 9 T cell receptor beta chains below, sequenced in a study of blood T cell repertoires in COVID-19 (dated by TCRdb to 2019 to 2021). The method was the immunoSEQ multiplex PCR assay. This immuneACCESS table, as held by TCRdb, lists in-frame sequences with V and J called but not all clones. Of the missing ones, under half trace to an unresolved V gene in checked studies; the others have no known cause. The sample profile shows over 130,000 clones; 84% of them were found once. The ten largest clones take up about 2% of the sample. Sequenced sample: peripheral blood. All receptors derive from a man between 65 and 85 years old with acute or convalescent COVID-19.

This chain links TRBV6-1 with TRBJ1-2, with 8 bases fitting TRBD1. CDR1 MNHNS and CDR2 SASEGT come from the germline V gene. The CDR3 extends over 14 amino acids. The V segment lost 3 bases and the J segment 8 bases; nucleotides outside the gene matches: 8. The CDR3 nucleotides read TGTGCCAGCAGTGACGGGCAGGGGGCCAGGGGCTACACCTTC. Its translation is CASSDGQGARGYTF.

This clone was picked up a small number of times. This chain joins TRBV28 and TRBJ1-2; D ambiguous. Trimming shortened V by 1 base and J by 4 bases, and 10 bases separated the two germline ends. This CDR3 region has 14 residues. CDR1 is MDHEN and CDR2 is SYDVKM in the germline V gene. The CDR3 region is CASSLYRGSYGYTF. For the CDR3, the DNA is TGTGCCAGCAGTTTATATCGGGGATCCTATGGCTACACCTTC.

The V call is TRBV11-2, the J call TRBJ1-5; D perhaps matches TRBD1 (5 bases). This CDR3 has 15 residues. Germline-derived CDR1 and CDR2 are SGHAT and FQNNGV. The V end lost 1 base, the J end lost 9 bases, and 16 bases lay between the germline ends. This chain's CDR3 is CASSLGTPDVGPQHF. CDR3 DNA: TGTGCCAGCAGCTTAGGGACACCTGACGTTGGGCCCCAGCATTTT.

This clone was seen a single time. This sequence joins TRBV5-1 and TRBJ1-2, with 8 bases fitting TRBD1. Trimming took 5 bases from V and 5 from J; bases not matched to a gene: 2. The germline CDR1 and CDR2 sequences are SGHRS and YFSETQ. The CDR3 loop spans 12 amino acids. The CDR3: CASSGQGYGYTF. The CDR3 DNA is TGCGCCAGCAGTGGACAGGGTTATGGCTACACCTTC.

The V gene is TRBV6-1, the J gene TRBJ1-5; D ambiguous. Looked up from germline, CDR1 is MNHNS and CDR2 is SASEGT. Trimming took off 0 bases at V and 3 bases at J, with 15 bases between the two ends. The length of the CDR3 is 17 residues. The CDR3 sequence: CASSEAHGGWPNQPQHF. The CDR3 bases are TGTGCCAGCAGTGAAGCGCATGGAGGGTGGCCCAATCAGCCCCAGCATTTT.

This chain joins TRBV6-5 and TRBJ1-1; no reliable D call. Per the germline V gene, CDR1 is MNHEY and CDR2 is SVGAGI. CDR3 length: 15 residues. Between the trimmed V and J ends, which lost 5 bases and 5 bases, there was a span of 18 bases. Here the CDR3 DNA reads TGTGCCAGCAGTAGGCCTACAGCGGCGGAGACTGAAGCTTTCTTT. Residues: CASSRPTAAETEAFF.

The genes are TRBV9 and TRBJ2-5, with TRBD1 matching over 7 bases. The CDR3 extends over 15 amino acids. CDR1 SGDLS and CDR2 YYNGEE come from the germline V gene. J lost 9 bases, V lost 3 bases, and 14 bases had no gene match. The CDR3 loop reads CASSADRAQDGAQYF. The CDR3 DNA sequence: TGTGCCAGCAGCGCAGACAGGGCTCAAGACGGGGCCCAGTACTTC.

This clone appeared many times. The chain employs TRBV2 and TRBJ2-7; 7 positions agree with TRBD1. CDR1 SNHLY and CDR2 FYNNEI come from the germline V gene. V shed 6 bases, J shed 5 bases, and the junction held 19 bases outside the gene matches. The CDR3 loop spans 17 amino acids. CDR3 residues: CASSSIGTTGIFDEQYF. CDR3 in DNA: TGTGCCAGCAGCTCCATCGGGACGACAGGGATATTCGACGAGCAGTACTTC.

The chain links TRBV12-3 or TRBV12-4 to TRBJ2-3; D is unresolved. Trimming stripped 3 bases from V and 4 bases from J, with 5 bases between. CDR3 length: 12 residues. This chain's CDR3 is CASSFGPDTQYF. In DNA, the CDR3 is TGTGCCAGCAGTTTTGGCCCAGATACGCAGTATTTT.